These 28 T cell receptor beta chains were sequenced from one sample in a study of T-cell memory formation after mild COVID-19 listed by TCRdb under 2021. The method was 5' RACE. Data came from an Illumina NovaSeq 6000. TCRdb reran the public reads through fastp at Q25 and MiXCR, keeping productive beta chains. All rows with the same CDR3 protein become a single entry with the most common DNA and genes. This sample has some 450,000 distinct CDR3 sequences in its table, and 15% to 20% of those were observed once. Clones ranked in the top ten supply around a fifth of the sample. The sequencing sample was made of PBMCs or a T cell subset sorted from them (not recorded which). The receptors originated from a man aged 18 to 29 who had mild COVID-19 (a few samples of this study predate the infection). The sample titles of this study are shuffled in the database, so cell type and time point are left out; the donor was told from shared clones.

The CDR3 loop reads CASSLEANNQPQHF. The CDR3 DNA reads TGTGCCAGCAGCTTGGAGGCGAACAATCAGCCCCAGCATTTT. The rearrangement joins TRBV5-6 to TRBJ1-5; no reliable D call. Trimming pared 0 bases from V and 3 bases from J, leaving 7 bases between. This CDR3 contains 14 residues. The germline CDR1 and CDR2 sequences are SGHDT and YYEEEE.

In nucleotides, the CDR3 is TGCGCCAGCATCCGAGGGAAAGGGGACACTGAAGCTTTCTTT. It encodes CASIRGKGDTEAFF. The chain carries TRBV5-1 and TRBJ1-1; D is possibly TRBD1 (5 bases). This CDR3 is built from 14 residues. The V end lost 6 bases, the J end lost 3 bases, and 15 bases lay between the germline ends. CDR1 and CDR2 (germline): SGHRS, YFSETQ. Looking up the rest from reference TRBV5-1 and TRBJ1-1 gives the full variable domain: KAGVTQTPRYLIKTRGQQVTLSCSPISGHRSVSWYQQTPGQGLQFLFEYFSETQRNKGNFPGRFSGRQFSNSRSEMNVSTLELGDSALYLCASIRGKGDTEAFFGQGTRLTVV.

The chain links TRBV7-8 to TRBJ2-5; possibly TRBD1 or TRBD2 for D (5 bases each). This CDR3 has 14 amino acids. Trimming removed 7 bases from V and 0 bases from J, with 12 bases in between. Germline CDR1 and CDR2: SGHVS and FQNEAQ. CDR3 protein: CASIPGTYQETQYF. The CDR3 nucleotides read TGTGCCAGCATTCCTGGGACCTACCAAGAGACCCAGTACTTC.

This chain joins TRBV20-1 and TRBJ1-4; 8 bases match TRBD1. The V gene's germline CDR1 is DFQATT and CDR2 SNEGSKA (reference sequence). This CDR3 has 15 amino acids. The junction had 13 bases not matched to a gene; V was cut back by 5 bases and J by 8 bases. DNA for the CDR3: TGCAGTGCTCGACCGCAAGGACAGGGTGGCGAAAAACTGTTTTTT. It codes for CSARPQGQGGEKLFF.

This clonotype was counted between two and nine times. The V gene is TRBV6-5, the J gene TRBJ2-1; tentative D call: TRBD2 (6 bases). The CDR3 runs to 14 residues. CDR1 is MNHEY and CDR2 is SVGAGI in the germline V gene. V was cut by 6 bases and J by 4 bases, with 13 bases left in between. The chain's CDR3 is CASSSSGVYNEQFF. CDR3 DNA: TGTGCCAGCAGCTCCTCGGGGGTTTACAATGAGCAGTTCTTC.

The chain joins TRBV7-2 to TRBJ2-5; D unresolved. In germline, CDR1 is SGHTA, CDR2 FQGNSA. Trimming took 5 bases from V and 2 from J, leaving 15 bases between them. The CDR3 covers 15 residues. The CDR3 sequence is CASSVGPSVQETQYF. The CDR3 DNA sequence: TGTGCCAGCAGCGTCGGACCGTCCGTTCAAGAGACCCAGTACTTC.

This rearrangement joins TRBV12-3 or TRBV12-4 to TRBJ2-3, with TRBD1 as a possible D gene (6 bases). The V end lost 6 bases, the J end lost 0 bases, and 10 bases lay between the germline ends. The CDR3 extends over 14 amino acids. The CDR3 DNA reads as TGTGCCAGCAGGACCCAGGGGAGCACAGATACGCAGTATTTT. Its protein product is CASRTQGSTDTQYF.

This clonotype was seen a handful of times. J is TRBJ2-1 and V is TRBV20-1, with 8 bases lining up with TRBD1. The V and J ends lost 3 bases and 4 bases, in that order; junction bases with no gene match: 5. The CDR3 runs 14 residues. Germline V lookup: CDR1 DFQATT, CDR2 SNEGSKA (reference sequence). The CDR3 nucleotides read TGCAGTGCTAGGGACAGGGCTCTTTACAATGAGCAGTTCTTC. Its protein is CSARDRALYNEQFF.

To note about this clonotype: At one end, the junction sequence differs from germline, possibly due to a read error. The gene calls are TRBV7-7 and TRBJ2-5; TRBD2 might be the D (6 bases). Per germline, CDR1 SSHAT and CDR2 FNYEAQ (reference sequence). The CDR3 totals 13 residues. CDR3 sequence: CASSRDFQETQYF. CDR3 sequence (DNA): TGTGCTAGCAGCCGGGACTTCCAAGAGACCCAGTACTTC.

This clonotype was picked up a small number of times. The rearrangement uses TRBV6-2 or TRBV6-3 and TRBJ2-3, with TRBD2 matching over 8 bases. Unmatched junction bases numbered 13, after V lost 5 bases and J lost 3 bases. CDR3 length: 17 amino acids. Looked up from germline, CDR1 is MNHEY and CDR2 is SVGEGT. CDR3 protein: CASSHLPGGGPTDTQYF. CDR3 coding DNA: TGTGCCAGCAGTCACCTCCCTGGCGGGGGGCCGACAGATACGCAGTATTTT.

The sample holds a few counts of this clonotype. The chain recombines TRBV7-2 with TRBJ2-3, with D unresolved. The CDR3 has 19 amino acids. Germline lookup yields CDR1 SGHTA and CDR2 FQGNSA. The ends were cut back, 1 base at V and 0 bases at J, with 20 bases in the middle. The CDR3 reads CASSLDPVGHLSSTDTQYF. CDR3 nucleotides: TGTGCCAGCAGCTTAGACCCCGTCGGGCACCTCTCTAGCACAGATACGCAGTATTTT. Full variable domain (rest looked up from reference TRBV7-2 and TRBJ2-3): GAGVSQSPSNKVTEKGKDVELRCDPISGHTALYWYRQSLGQGLEFLIYFQGNSAPDKSGLPSDRFSAERTGGSVSTLTIQRTQQEDSAVYLCASSLDPVGHLSSTDTQYFGPGTRLTVL.

The CDR3 nucleotides read TGTGCCAGCAGCCTGTCCACAGGGGGGTATCAGCCCCAGCATTTT. It codes for CASSLSTGGYQPQHF. The chain carries TRBV3-1 and TRBJ1-5; TRBD1 aligns across 8 bases. The V and J ends lost 4 bases and 5 bases, in that order; junction bases with no gene match: 7. The germline V gene has CDR1 LGHDT and CDR2 YNNKEL (reference sequence). The CDR3 length is 15 residues.

The rearrangement joins TRBV5-1 to TRBJ2-7, with 10 bases fitting TRBD2. CDR3 length: 15 amino acids. The germline gives CDR1 SGHRS, CDR2 YFSETQ. Trimming removed 7 bases from V and 6 bases from J; junction bases left unmatched: 13. The CDR3 DNA reads TGCGCCAGCCGAGCGGGGGGGGCCTCCTTGGGCGAGCAGTACTTC. This gives the protein CASRAGGASLGEQYF. Based on the CDR3 plus reference TRBV5-1 and TRBJ2-7, the full variable domain is KAGVTQTPRYLIKTRGQQVTLSCSPISGHRSVSWYQQTPGQGLQFLFEYFSETQRNKGNFPGRFSGRQFSNSRSEMNVSTLELGDSALYLCASRAGGASLGEQYFGPGTRLTVT.

This clonotype was picked up many times. This sequence joins TRBV5-1 and TRBJ2-3; TRBD1 agrees at 9 bases. The V and J ends lost 6 bases and 3 bases, in that order; junction bases with no gene match: 5. From germline, CDR1 is SGHRS and CDR2 YFSETQ. The CDR3 is 14 amino acids. This chain's CDR3 is CASNDRGATDTQYF. Written as DNA, the CDR3 is TGCGCCAGCAACGACAGGGGGGCGACAGATACGCAGTATTTT.

V and J are TRBV4-2 and TRBJ2-7; the D is unclear. The CDR3 runs 14 residues. Germline lookup yields CDR1 LGHNA and CDR2 YNFKEQ. Trimming left V 0 bases short and J 3 bases short, with 9 bases between. The CDR3 region has the DNA TGTGCCAGCAGCCAAGATAGTCGGGTCTACGAGCAGTACTTC. It translates to CASSQDSRVYEQYF.

The rearrangement uses TRBV20-1 and TRBJ2-1; tentatively, D is TRBD2 (5 bases). V was cut by 3 bases and J by 0 bases, with 9 bases left in between. Germline CDR1 is DFQATT and CDR2 is SNEGSKA (reference sequence). The CDR3 length is 14 residues. This CDR3 is CSAREAVSYNEQFF. The CDR3 region has the DNA TGCAGTGCTAGGGAAGCGGTCTCCTACAATGAGCAGTTCTTC.

This clonotype was observed a few times. V is TRBV3-1 and J is TRBJ2-5; 7 bases are a match to TRBD2. V dropped 8 bases and J dropped 4; count of bases not matched to a gene: 4. Per the germline V gene, CDR1 is LGHDT and CDR2 is YNNKEL (reference sequence). This CDR3 comprises 12 residues. CDR3 amino acids: CASGGDSETQYF. CDR3 in DNA: TGTGCCAGCGGGGGGGATTCAGAGACCCAGTACTTC.

The chain is built from TRBV6-2 or TRBV6-3 and TRBJ2-3; 7 bases are shared with TRBD1. In germline, CDR1 is MNHEY, CDR2 SVGEGT. CDR3 size: 11 residues. Trimming at V came to 5 bases and at J to 11 bases, leaving 4 bases not matched to a gene. The CDR3 nucleotides are TGTGCCAGCAGTCACCGGGACAGGCAGTATTTT. It yields the protein CASSHRDRQYF.

This clonotype was seen more than once but under ten times. The chain joins TRBV20-1 to TRBJ1-2, with a possible D match to TRBD1 (5 bases). The CDR3 covers 13 residues. Germline lookup yields CDR1 DFQATT and CDR2 SNEGSKA (reference sequence). Trimming pared 0 bases from V and 6 bases from J, leaving 11 bases between. The CDR3 spells CSAREGRIDGYTF. Written as DNA, the CDR3 is TGCAGTGCTAGAGAGGGACGGATCGATGGCTACACCTTC.

This chain uses TRBV4-3 with TRBJ2-3; TRBD2 agrees at 8 bases. V dropped 6 bases and J dropped 9; count of bases not matched to a gene: 14. The CDR3 has 15 amino acids. The germline V gene encodes CDR1 LGHNA and CDR2 YSLEER. The CDR3 loop reads CASRPLAGRTQTQYF. CDR3 DNA sequence: TGCGCCAGCAGACCGCTAGCGGGCCGCACCCAAACGCAGTATTTT.

This chain links TRBV4-2 with TRBJ2-3; 9 bases map to TRBD1. Looked up from germline, CDR1 is LGHNA and CDR2 is YNFKEQ. Germline trimming cut 1 base from V and 3 bases from J; bases unmatched to any gene: 8. There are 17 residues in the CDR3. The CDR3 region is CASSQGHPGQGTDTQYF. For the CDR3, the DNA is TGTGCCAGCAGCCAAGGCCACCCGGGACAGGGAACAGATACGCAGTATTTT.

Only a few counts were recorded for this clonotype. The chain employs TRBV5-5 and TRBJ2-7, with D possibly TRBD1 on 6 matching bases. With 2 bases removed from V and 1 base from J, the gap between germline ends came to 10 bases. Per germline, CDR1 SGHKS and CDR2 YYEKEE (reference sequence). The CDR3 extends over 14 amino acids. In nucleotides, the CDR3 is TGTGCCAGCAGCTTTGTCGGGACATCCTACGAGCAGTACGTC. Amino acid sequence: CASSFVGTSYEQYV.

This clonotype appeared a few times. V gene TRBV11-2 combines with J gene TRBJ2-1, with TRBD1 identical over 9 bases. The CDR3 sequence is 15 residues long. Trimming took 5 bases from V and 7 from J; bases not matched to a gene: 9. CDR1 and CDR2 from the germline V gene are SGHAT and FQNNGV. In nucleotides, the CDR3 is TGTGCCAGCAGCCAGCCGGGACAGGGACGGAATGAGCAGTTCTTC. Its translation is CASSQPGQGRNEQFF.

This clonotype was observed a handful of times. The chain couples TRBV3-1 to TRBJ2-5, with D perhaps TRBD2 (6 bases). V was trimmed by 2 bases and J by 3 bases, leaving 10 bases between them. The CDR3 runs 14 residues. Germline V CDR1 and CDR2: LGHDT, YNNKEL (reference sequence). As DNA, the CDR3 is TGTGCCAGCAGCCAACCCGGGACTGAAGAGACCCAGTACTTC. This translates into CASSQPGTEETQYF.

V and J are TRBV5-1 and TRBJ2-7; no clear D. Trimming removed 0 bases at V and 2 bases at J, with 9 bases between. This CDR3 is 14 amino acids long. Per germline, CDR1 SGHRS and CDR2 YFSETQ. The CDR3 DNA reads as TGCGCCAGCAGCTTGGACGGCAGCCCCTACGAGCAGTACGTC. This codes for CASSLDGSPYEQYV.

The rearrangement uses TRBV7-9 and TRBJ1-6, with D hard to call. The V end lost 5 bases, the J end lost 5 bases, and 13 bases lay between the germline ends. The CDR3 has 15 residues. Germline lookup yields CDR1 SEHNR and CDR2 FQNEAQ (reference sequence). The chain's CDR3 is CASSPMGINNSPLHF. The CDR3 nucleotides are TGTGCCAGCAGCCCGATGGGGATCAATAATTCACCCCTCCACTTT.

In this sample, this clonotype turned up a few times. The chain employs TRBV23-1 and TRBJ1-6; TRBD1 aligns across 7 bases. TRBV23-1 is identified as an open reading frame with a role that is uncertain. V shed 2 bases, J shed 10 bases, and the junction held 8 bases outside the gene matches. This CDR3 spans 15 amino acids. The CDR3 here is CASSQLRTGGSPLHF. The CDR3 DNA follows: TGCGCCAGCAGTCAACTACGGACAGGTGGCTCACCCCTCCACTTT.

As concerns this clonotype: A junction boundary mismatches the germline segment, possibly from a read error. DNA for the CDR3: TGCAGTGATAGACTTTCGCAGGGGGACGGCTACACCTTC. Translated, it gives CSDRLSQGDGYTF. J is TRBJ1-2 and V is TRBV20-1; 7 nucleotides agree with TRBD1. The CDR3 spans 13 residues. From germline, CDR1 is DFQATT and CDR2 SNEGSKA (reference sequence).